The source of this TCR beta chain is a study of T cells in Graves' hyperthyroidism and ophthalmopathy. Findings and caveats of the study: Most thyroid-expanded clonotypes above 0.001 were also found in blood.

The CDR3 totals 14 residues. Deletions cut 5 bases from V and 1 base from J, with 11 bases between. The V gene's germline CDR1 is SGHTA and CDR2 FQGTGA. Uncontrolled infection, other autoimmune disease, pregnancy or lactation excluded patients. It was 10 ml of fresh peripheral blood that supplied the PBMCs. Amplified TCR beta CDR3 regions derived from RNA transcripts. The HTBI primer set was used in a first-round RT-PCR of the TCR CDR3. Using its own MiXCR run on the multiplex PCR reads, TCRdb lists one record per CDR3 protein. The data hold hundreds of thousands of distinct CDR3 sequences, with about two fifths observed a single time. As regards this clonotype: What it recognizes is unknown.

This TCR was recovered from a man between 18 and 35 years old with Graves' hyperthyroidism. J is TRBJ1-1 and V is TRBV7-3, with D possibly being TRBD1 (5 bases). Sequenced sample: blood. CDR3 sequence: CASSQGRQNTEAFF. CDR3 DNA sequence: TGTGCCAGCAGCCAGGGCAGGCAGAACACTGAAGCTTTCTTT.